These 22 T cell receptor beta chains were all obtained from the same sample, sequenced in a study of T cell responses to AZD1222 COVID-19 vaccine. TCRdb keeps only in-frame clones here, not all; method: immunoSEQ multiplex PCR. The sample gives some 170,000 clones, roughly 92% of which show up once; roughly 1.7% is in the top ten. Sequencing used peripheral blood, obtained 28 days after the second AZD1222 dose. Source of these receptors: an adult who received the AZD1222 COVID-19 vaccine.

The CDR3 loop reads CASSSLTGFEDTEAFF. CDR3 bases: TGTGCCAGCAGTTCCTTAACAGGTTTCGAGGACACTGAAGCTTTCTTT. This rearrangement joins TRBV6-5 to TRBJ1-1; the D gene is possibly TRBD1 (5 bases). The V gene's germline CDR1 is MNHEY and CDR2 SVGAGI. The CDR3 runs 16 residues. Between the trimmed V and J ends, which lost 4 bases and 3 bases, there was a span of 18 bases.

This chain links TRBV4-3 with TRBJ2-7; no clear D. Germline CDR1 LGHNA, CDR2 YSLEER. This CDR3 has 14 amino acids. V lost 0 bases, J lost 1 base, and 7 bases lay in between. The CDR3 DNA reads as TGCGCCAGCAGCCAAGACAGGCAGTCCTACGAGCAGTACTTC. It translates to CASSQDRQSYEQYF.

The chain couples TRBV3-1 (or the pseudogene TRBV3-2) to TRBJ1-3; D gene uncertain. The CDR3 sequence is 15 residues long. The germline V and J ends were trimmed by 3 bases and 2 bases, with 11 bases remaining between them. Germline V gene lookup returns CDR1 LGHDT and CDR2 YNNKEL (reference sequence). CDR3 loop: CASSQVGSAGNTIYF. CDR3 bases: TGTGCCAGCAGCCAGGTGGGGTCTGCTGGAAACACCATATATTTT.

This chain links TRBV19 with TRBJ1-3; D gene unclear. The CDR3 sequence is 15 residues long. Trimming removed 4 bases at V and 1 base at J, with 11 bases between. CDR1 and CDR2 from the germline V gene are LNHDA and SQIVND (reference sequence). CDR3 region: CASSTTDFSGNTIYF. The CDR3 nucleotides are TGTGCCAGTAGTACGACGGATTTTTCTGGAAACACCATATATTTT. The full variable domain, in which reference TRBV19 and TRBJ1-3 provide the parts outside the CDR3, is DGGITQSPKYLFRKEGQNVTLSCEQNLNHDAMYWYRQDPGQGLRLIYYSQIVNDFQKGDIAEGYSVSREKKESFPLTVTSAQKNPTAFYLCASSTTDFSGNTIYFGEGSWLTVV.

The chain recombines TRBV7-2 with TRBJ2-7; TRBD1 is a possible D gene (6 bases). Germline V gives CDR1 SGHTA, CDR2 FQGNSA. Trimming cost V 5 bases and J 9 bases, with 17 bases left between them. This CDR3 region has 13 residues. CDR3 sequence reads: CASSPLPRGLQYF. The CDR3 nucleotides read TGTGCCAGCAGCCCTTTGCCCAGGGGTCTGCAGTACTTC.

In its sample, this clone was seen a few times. The rearrangement joins TRBV19 to TRBJ1-2; 9 positions agree with TRBD1. CDR3 length equals 16 residues. After removal of 4 bases from V and 3 bases from J, the junction contained 9 bases not matched to a gene. Germline V gene data show CDR1 as LNHDA and CDR2 as SQIVND (reference sequence). CDR3 in DNA: TGTGCCAGTAGTAAGGATGGACAGGGGAAGGACTATGGCTACACCTTC. Translating gives CASSKDGQGKDYGYTF. The full variable domain, rest sourced from reference TRBV19 and TRBJ1-2, is DGGITQSPKYLFRKEGQNVTLSCEQNLNHDAMYWYRQDPGQGLRLIYYSQIVNDFQKGDIAEGYSVSREKKESFPLTVTSAQKNPTAFYLCASSKDGQGKDYGYTFGSGTRLTVV.

The genes are TRBV18 and TRBJ2-7; 14 positions agree with TRBD2. The junction had 5 bases not matched to a gene; V was cut back by 4 bases and J by 3 bases. The germline CDR1 and CDR2 sequences are KGHSH and LQKENI. The CDR3 runs to 16 residues. The CDR3 here is CASSLSGTSGSYEQYF. The CDR3, as DNA: TGTGCCAGCTCACTTAGCGGGACTAGCGGGAGCTACGAGCAGTACTTC.

The chain couples TRBV30 to TRBJ2-3; no definite D call. The V and J ends lost 1 base and 1 base respectively, with 12 bases between them. The length of the CDR3 is 15 residues. Germline V CDR1 and CDR2: GTSNPN, SVGIG (reference sequence). This CDR3 reads CAWSGGTVGTDTQYF. CDR3 DNA sequence: TGTGCCTGGAGTGGGGGTACAGTAGGCACAGATACGCAGTATTTT.

This chain links TRBV2 with TRBJ2-5; TRBD2 matches at 12 bases. With 7 bases clipped from V and 2 bases from J, the junction kept 8 bases outside the gene matches. Per the germline V gene, CDR1 is SNHLY and CDR2 is FYNNEI. This CDR3 region has 16 residues. Here the CDR3 DNA reads TGTGCCAGCACCCAAGGACTAGCGGGACCTCAAGAGACCCAGTACTTC. Amino acids: CASTQGLAGPQETQYF.

The gene calls are TRBV21-1 and TRBJ2-7. TRBV21-1 is an annotated pseudogene. The CDR3 consists of 13 residues. CDR3 DNA: TGTGCCGGCCTCCCAGGAGGGGGGTACGAGCAGTACTTC. Its translation: CAGLPGGGYEQYF.

The J gene is TRBJ2-1, the V gene TRBV4-2; 7 bases map to TRBD2. Germline loops: CDR1 LGHNA, CDR2 YNFKEQ. After removal of 0 bases from V and 5 bases from J, the junction contained 16 bases not matched to a gene. The CDR3 consists of 19 residues. The CDR3 reads CASSQEGPLISGSNNEQFF. CDR3 nucleotide sequence: TGTGCCAGCAGCCAAGAAGGCCCCTTGATTAGCGGGTCAAACAATGAGCAGTTCTTC.

This chain uses TRBV11-3 with TRBJ1-5, with D unresolved. From germline, CDR1 is SGHNT and CDR2 YENEEA. The CDR3 consists of 18 residues. The V and J ends lost 4 bases and 0 bases respectively, with 19 bases between them. Here the CDR3 reads CASSSLRVTPHSNQPQHF. The DNA of the CDR3 is TGTGCCAGCAGCTCCCTCCGTGTGACACCGCATAGCAATCAGCCCCAGCATTTT.

The rearrangement links TRBV19 to TRBJ2-5; 9 bases are shared with TRBD1. The V gene end was trimmed by 6 bases and the J gene end by 4 bases; junction bases not matched to a gene: 12. CDR1 and CDR2 from the germline V gene are LNHDA and SQIVND (reference sequence). The CDR3 totals 16 residues. CDR3 loop: CASSPRTGEVGETQYF. The CDR3 region has the DNA TGTGCCAGTAGCCCTAGGACAGGGGAGGTTGGAGAGACCCAGTACTTC.

The chain recombines TRBV30 with TRBJ1-4, with TRBD1 matching 10 bases. This CDR3 is built from 16 residues. Germline-derived CDR1 and CDR2 are GTSNPN and SVGIG (reference sequence). Trimming at V came to 1 base and at J to 7 bases, leaving 9 bases not matched to a gene. The CDR3 nucleotides are TGTGCCTGGAGTGCGGGACAGGGGAATTGGGGTGAAAAACTGTTTTTT. Its translation: CAWSAGQGNWGEKLFF.

This sequence joins TRBV29-1 and TRBJ2-3; D is uncertain. Trimming stripped 3 bases from V and 0 bases from J, with 4 bases between. CDR1 is SQVTM, CDR2 ANQGSEA, per germline. The CDR3 loop spans 12 amino acids. This chain's CDR3 is CSVEKSTDTQYF. The DNA for the CDR3 is TGCAGCGTTGAGAAGAGCACAGATACGCAGTATTTT.

This clone was seen only once. The chain recombines TRBV5-1 with TRBJ2-5; 7 bases agree with TRBD2. The CDR3 spans 16 residues. Trimming cost V 4 bases and J 4 bases; bases outside gene matches: 13. From germline, CDR1 is SGHRS and CDR2 YFSETQ. This chain's CDR3 is CASSTVIYGGRETQYF. The CDR3 bases are TGCGCCAGCAGCACCGTTATTTACGGGGGGAGAGAGACCCAGTACTTC.

The chain links TRBV30 to TRBJ1-5; D call uncertain. CDR1 is GTSNPN, CDR2 SVGIG, per germline (reference sequence). V gave up 2 bases and J gave up 4 bases, with 6 bases separating them. The CDR3 runs to 12 residues. The CDR3 protein is CAWSSVNQPQHF. CDR3 nucleotides: TGTGCCTGGAGTTCAGTAAATCAGCCCCAGCATTTT. Variable domain in full (rest from reference TRBV30 and TRBJ1-5): SQTIHQWPATLVQPVGSPLSLECTVEGTSNPNLYWYRQAAGRGLQLLFYSVGIGQISSEVPQNLSASRPQDRQFILSSKKLLLSDSGFYLCAWSSVNQPQHFGDGTRLSIL.

The chain employs TRBV30 and TRBJ1-1; no reliable D call. This CDR3 contains 13 residues. V lost 0 bases to trimming and J lost 2 bases, with 7 bases between them. Per germline, CDR1 GTSNPN and CDR2 SVGIG (reference sequence). CDR3 sequence reads: CAWSVGYNTEAFF. The CDR3 nucleotides are TGTGCCTGGAGTGTAGGTTACAACACTGAAGCTTTCTTT.

In this sample, this clone turned up a few times. This chain uses TRBV7-9 with TRBJ1-4, with TRBD1 matching over 8 bases. Germline V gives CDR1 SEHNR, CDR2 FQNEAQ (reference sequence). CDR3 length equals 14 residues. V gave up 4 bases and J gave up 6 bases; unmatched junction bases: 4. This chain's CDR3 is CASSSSTGDEKLFF. Written as DNA, the CDR3 is TGTGCCAGCAGCTCCTCGACAGGGGATGAAAAACTGTTTTTT.

As concerns this clone: The sample holds other DNA sequences that translate to the same CDR3. The chain joins TRBV6-5 to TRBJ2-7; 7 bases line up with TRBD1. This CDR3 has 13 residues. V dropped 5 bases and J dropped 3; count of bases not matched to a gene: 4. The germline V gene encodes CDR1 MNHEY and CDR2 SVGAGI. The CDR3 DNA reads as TGTGCCAGCAGTCGGGACAGAGGCTACGAGCAGTACTTC. It specifies CASSRDRGYEQYF.

V gene TRBV7-2 combines with J gene TRBJ1-6; no firm D call. Germline loops: CDR1 SGHTA, CDR2 FQGNSA. V lost 5 bases to trimming and J lost 7 bases, with 15 bases between them. The CDR3 runs 15 residues. The CDR3 DNA is TGTGCCAGCAGCGGAAACCAAGCCATGAATTCACCCCTCCACTTT. Translated: CASSGNQAMNSPLHF.

This clone was found a few times. The rearrangement uses TRBV5-1 and TRBJ1-6; 9 positions match TRBD1. The ends lost 5 bases at V and 7 bases at J; junction bases unmatched: 7. The CDR3 runs 15 residues. Germline V gives CDR1 SGHRS, CDR2 YFSETQ. Here the CDR3 reads CASRPRTGENSPLHF. CDR3 nucleotides: TGCGCCAGCAGACCCCGGACAGGGGAAAATTCACCCCTCCACTTT.